The 3 T cell receptor beta chains presented below share a single source sample, sequenced in a study of TIL therapy for anti-PD-1-resistant metastatic lung cancer (dated by TCRdb to about 2021). Using bias-controlled multiplex PCR with the immunoSEQ v3 hsTCRB kit, the TCR beta CDR3 regions were amplified from genomic DNA. Drawn from immuneACCESS, this table holds only the in-frame rearrangements with V and J called that TCRdb kept. Clones are partly lost; checked studies trace under half to an unresolved V gene and leave the rest unexplained. The sample data list more than 15,000 clones, and almost 80% of these were observed just once. Jointly, the top ten make up roughly 7.1% of the sample. This specimen's time point label, per the study, means: pre-treatment sample, taken before nivolumab and TIL therapy. Sequenced here: blood, sampled at baseline. These receptors were obtained from a person aged 25-79 years with non-small cell lung cancer.

The chain links TRBV18 to TRBJ1-3; D is ambiguous. Germline loops: CDR1 KGHSH, CDR2 LQKENI. This CDR3 is 13 amino acids long. V was clipped by 6 bases and J by 4 bases, with 10 bases between them. The CDR3 region has the DNA TGTGCCAGCTCCCCAGTTTCCGGAAACACCATATATTTT. It codes for CASSPVSGNTIYF.

This clone has only one observation. The chain combines TRBV25-1 with TRBJ2-1; TRBD1 aligns across 8 bases. The J segment lost 4 bases and the V segment lost 4 bases, leaving 6 bases of the junction unmatched. From germline, CDR1 is MGHDK and CDR2 SYGVNS. This CDR3 has 15 amino acids. This CDR3 is CASSAAGGIYNEQFF. CDR3 nucleotide sequence: TGTGCCAGCAGTGCGGCAGGGGGCATATACAATGAGCAGTTCTTC. The variable domain in full, with the rest retrieved from reference TRBV25-1 and TRBJ2-1, is EADIYQTPRYLVIGTGKKITLECSQTMGHDKMYWYQQDPGMELHLIHYSYGVNSTEKGDLSSESTVSRIRTEHFPLTLESARPSHTSQYLCASSAAGGIYNEQFFGPGTRLTVL.

The chain uses TRBV6-1 and TRBJ2-7; D gene ambiguous. Deletions cut 2 bases from V and 1 base from J, with 3 bases between. The germline V gene has CDR1 MNHNS and CDR2 SASEGT. The CDR3 is 12 amino acids. The CDR3 DNA is TGTGCCAGCAGTGAATGGTCCTACGAGCAGTACTTC. Amino acid sequence: CASSEWSYEQYF.